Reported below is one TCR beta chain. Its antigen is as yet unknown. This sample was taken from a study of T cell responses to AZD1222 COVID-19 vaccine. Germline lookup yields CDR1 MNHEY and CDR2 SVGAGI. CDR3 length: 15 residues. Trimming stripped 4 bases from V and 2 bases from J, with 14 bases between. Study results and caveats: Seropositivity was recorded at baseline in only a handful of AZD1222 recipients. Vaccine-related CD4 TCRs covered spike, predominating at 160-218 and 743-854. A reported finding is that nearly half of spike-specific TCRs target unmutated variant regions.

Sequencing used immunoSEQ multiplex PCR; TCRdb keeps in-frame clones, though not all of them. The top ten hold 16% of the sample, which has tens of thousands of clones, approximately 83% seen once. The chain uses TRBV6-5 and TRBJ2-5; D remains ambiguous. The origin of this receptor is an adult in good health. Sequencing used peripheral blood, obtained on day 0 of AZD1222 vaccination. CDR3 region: CASSWSGKLQETQYF. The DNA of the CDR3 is TGTGCCAGCAGTTGGTCAGGAAAATTACAAGAGACCCAGTACTTC.